This TCR beta chain was sequenced during a study of cytomegalovirus exposure and HLA in healthy donors (dated by TCRdb to 2016 to 2017). With regard to the full study: An earlier analysis of 550 to 700 of the donors reported more than 250 Gb of sequence data and 117 million unique TCR beta sequences from 150 million to 200 million T cells. A later genetic analysis took genome-wide SNP genotypes for about three fifths of the roughly 670 donors and used that subset as a discovery cohort. The study was designed to test whether signatures of past pathogen exposure could be identified by cataloging public T cell receptors. High-throughput TCR immunosequencing, statistical association of individual TCRs with disease status, and machine learning were combined to predict cytomegalovirus infection status. Along with the approximately 700-subject first cohort, a separate validation cohort of over a hundred different subjects was used. To decide whether each TCR beta V gene segment behaved as functional or pseudogenic, an earlier analysis of nearly 600 of the donors relied on high-throughput TCR beta sequencing. A later analysis re-examined previously published TCR beta repertoires from 600 to 700 donors and added high-resolution HLA genotyping to investigate patterns of TCR occurrence. An early release covering roughly 600 HLA-typed donors comprised roughly 300 gigabases of sequencing data and tens of millions of unique TCR sequences. In the later analysis, no new phenotypic data were used to find candidate immune exposures; instead, reliance was placed on TCR beta sequences and their occurrence across donors. Donor age, sex, ethnicity and CMV serostatus were compiled together with the repertoire data. On average, about 240,000 unique TCR beta nucleotide sequences were sequenced per donor among 350 to 400 genotyped donors of the cohort, with about 17% of those sequences being non-productive. Because of strong linkage in the cohort, four to six DR-DQ haplotypes were treated as single units for association and clustering. Every discovery cohort repertoire had been produced on one sequencing platform. Using immunosequencing, the study profiled T cell repertoires from roughly 650 subjects and related those repertoires to cytomegalovirus serostatus. Class I and class II HLA loci were covered by the typing at four-digit resolution. The genetic ancestry cluster associated with self-reported Caucasian donors included approximately 85% of the 398 genotyped donors. The number of donors typed differed by locus, with about 629-640 for A, B, C, DRB1 and DQB1, roughly 550 for DQA1, about 610 for DPA1, and under 490 for DPB1.

The CDR3 runs 16 amino acids, cysteine and phenylalanine included. Of all the DNA, just the CDR3 is kept, 48 bases in frame from base 1. As encoded in the germline V gene (reference sequence), CDR1 is LNHDA while CDR2 is SQIVND. At the junction V is shortened by 5 bases and J by 1 base, with 15 bases in between. The protocol used for the library was the immunoSEQ multiplex PCR assay. A mixture of 60 forward primers for TCR Vbeta segments and 13 reverse primers for TCR Jbeta segments was used in the multiplex PCR. A multiplex PCR assay on genomic DNA amplified the CDR3 region of rearranged TCR beta genes. On the Illumina HiSeq System, the amplified TCR beta libraries were sequenced as 87-base-pair reads. Per the authors' processing: Across the 640 or so repertoires, a later analysis counted tens of millions of unique TCR beta chains, some 11 million of which were shared by at least two donors. A nearest-neighbor algorithm error-corrected the raw reads and collapsed the reads into unique sequences, merging closely related sequences to remove PCR and sequencing errors. CDR3 sequences were aligned to IMGT reference sequences to assign V, D and J gene segments. For a sequence to be retained, a match of at least six nucleotides was required to both a V gene segment and a J gene segment. Rearrangements were called productive when the CDR3 lacked stop codons and stayed in frame with V and J; all others were non-productive. Following IMGT convention, CDR3 was defined as the stretch from the second conserved V-encoded cysteine to the conserved J-encoded phenylalanine. In an earlier analysis of around 540 of the donors, sequences lacking an unambiguous match to a single V gene segment were excluded. An earlier analysis of 550 to 650 of the donors classified V segments as functional when productive rearrangements were above 56.7% and as segregating when the standard deviation between donors was above 5%. A statistical classification framework was built for diagnosing cytomegalovirus status from the catalog of TCR beta chain sequences. In a later analysis, TCR nucleotide sequences were compared against IMGT/GENE-DB human TR gene sequences so that V and J genes could be assigned. The TCRdist pipeline was used in a later analysis to assign CDR3 sequences and most-parsimonious VDJ recombination scenarios. In a later analysis, each TCR beta chain was defined by its CDR3 amino acid sequence together with its V-gene family, and reads lacking a unique V-gene family were excluded. A later analysis removed 500 to 600 highly shared, low-generation-probability nucleotide sequences to deal with suspected cross-contamination and a sequencing artifact. A later analysis calculated a clonal expansion index for each public chain from normalized within-repertoire ranks of inferred template counts. In a later analysis, generation probabilities were computed with a VDJ recombination model fitted to out-of-frame rearrangements, and the resulting probabilities were checked against IGoR. In a later analysis, TCR-TCR, TCR-HLA and TCR-CMV co-occurrence was scored with hypergeometric tests, and a repertoire-size bias correction was applied to TCR pairs. In a later analysis, false discovery rates were estimated by permuting HLA or CMV assignments 20 times. In a later analysis, co-occurring TCRs were grouped with DBSCAN, and TCRdist sequence similarity was added when clustering was performed within HLA-allele-positive subsets. For co-occurrence clustering, repertoires with fewer than 30,000 or more than 120,000 public chains were excluded, along with five repertoires with anomalous nucleotide sharing. What TCRdb holds here is the immuneACCESS table cut down to in-frame rearrangements. Part of the clones is not present; checked against another copy, under half of the missing clones reflect an unresolved V gene, and the others are unexplained. Clonal size and the V and J genes are those of that table, whereas D and trimming came from the DNA. Recorded for this sample are 75,000 to 90,000 clones; around 77% of them occurred a single time. The ten largest clones take up under 25% of the sample.

Findings and caveats that apply to the study as a whole: Because counts were too low, about 15 rarely observed V segments, including chromosome 9 orphons, were left out of the earlier analysis of some 640 of the donors. In an earlier analysis of about 550 of the donors, most TCR beta V segments were observed in productive rearrangements about 87% or about 30% of the time, broadly matching IMGT annotations. A later analysis found that TCR association rates varied across HLA loci, with DRB1 alleles showing the most associated TCRs and HLA-C alleles the fewest. According to a later analysis, most CMV-associated TCR beta chains appeared to be HLA-restricted, and the HLA associations seemed to be driven largely by CMV exposure. Because HLA typing was unavailable for some donors at each locus, only the typed subset was used in association tests. This cohort had only TCR beta chains sequenced, and the lack of alpha or paired-chain data limited which features could be detected. Correlated functional status among segregating V segments might be attributable to linkage disequilibrium, but an unknown experimental factor could not be ruled out. Because the 87-base-pair reads could not distinguish some IMGT-functional V segments, including TRBV6-2 and TRBV6-3, those segments were excluded. In both the original and validation cohorts, the classifier was reported to diagnose cytomegalovirus status with high specificity and sensitivity. An association between a missense DCLRE1C variant and V-gene and J-gene trimming of TCR beta chains was found in a later genetic analysis and replicated in an independent cohort. Several of the top co-occurrence clusters appeared to be linked to parvovirus B19, influenza, CMV and Epstein-Barr virus, according to a later analysis. It was suggested by the authors that the approach could potentially be generalized to other disease states and immunological phenotypes. Compared with the roughly 700-donor mean, donors in an Asian-associated ancestry cluster had fewer N-insertions in productive TCRs, according to a later genetic analysis. A total of 150 to 200 TCR beta chains were listed by the study as associated with cytomegalovirus. Roughly uniform sequencing depth across donors was assumed in presence/absence analyses, although this assumption may not hold. A later analysis associated 15,000 to 20,000 TCR beta sequences with specific HLA alleles at a false discovery rate of 0.05. For the cohort, immune exposure information was limited to CMV serostatus. Most TCR sequences were observed very rarely across donors, whereas some public TCRs were present in many individuals. When HLA alleles, especially DR and DQ, strongly co-occurred, TCR associations were difficult to assign to individual alleles. A cluster of highly shared sequence variants was judged likely to represent a technical artifact of the sequencing pipeline. Compared with equally common non-associated chains, HLA-associated TCR beta chains in a later analysis were more clonally expanded and had lower generation probabilities. A further reported finding was that TCR beta sequences accurately predicted the HLA-A and HLA-B alleles for most subjects in the first cohort. In vitro tests confirmed that a few of the cytomegalovirus-associated TCR beta chains recognize cytomegalovirus antigens.

To note about this clone: The target of this receptor is not known. No clone much larger than this one lies a single base away; base qualities are absent.

The cohort was made up of approximately 670 healthy bone marrow donors. All cohort members were sampled while nominally healthy, although unrecorded immune exposures were likely present. The donor was CMV seropositive and belonged to the group of more than 250 seropositive cohort members. A peripheral blood sample was collected from each donor, and TCR beta sequencing was performed on peripheral blood mononuclear cells. The Qiagen DNeasy Blood Extraction Kit was used to extract genomic DNA from the blood cell samples. The chain uses TRBV19 and TRBJ2-1; the D gene assignment is ambiguous. What was sequenced was PBMCs. This sequence was found in a woman in her thirties or forties in good health and CMV-seropositive. The encoded CDR3 is CASSPLGVGSYNEQFF. The DNA sequence is given as TGTGCCAGTAGTCCCCTTGGAGTCGGGTCCTACAATGAGCAGTTCTTC.